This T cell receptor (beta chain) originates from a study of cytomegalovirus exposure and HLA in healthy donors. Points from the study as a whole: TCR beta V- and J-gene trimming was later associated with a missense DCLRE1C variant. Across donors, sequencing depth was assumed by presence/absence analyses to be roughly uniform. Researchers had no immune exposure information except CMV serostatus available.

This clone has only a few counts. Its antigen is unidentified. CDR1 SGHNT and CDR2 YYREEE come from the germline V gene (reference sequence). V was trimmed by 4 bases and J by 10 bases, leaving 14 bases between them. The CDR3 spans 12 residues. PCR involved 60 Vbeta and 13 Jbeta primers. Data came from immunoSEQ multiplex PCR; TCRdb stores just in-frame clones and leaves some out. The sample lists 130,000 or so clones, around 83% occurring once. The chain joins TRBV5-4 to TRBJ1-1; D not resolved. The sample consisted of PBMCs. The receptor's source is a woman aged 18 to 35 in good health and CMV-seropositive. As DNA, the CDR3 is TGTGCCAGCAGCGAAAGCAGTCAGCGAGCTTTCTTT. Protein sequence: CASSESSQRAFF.